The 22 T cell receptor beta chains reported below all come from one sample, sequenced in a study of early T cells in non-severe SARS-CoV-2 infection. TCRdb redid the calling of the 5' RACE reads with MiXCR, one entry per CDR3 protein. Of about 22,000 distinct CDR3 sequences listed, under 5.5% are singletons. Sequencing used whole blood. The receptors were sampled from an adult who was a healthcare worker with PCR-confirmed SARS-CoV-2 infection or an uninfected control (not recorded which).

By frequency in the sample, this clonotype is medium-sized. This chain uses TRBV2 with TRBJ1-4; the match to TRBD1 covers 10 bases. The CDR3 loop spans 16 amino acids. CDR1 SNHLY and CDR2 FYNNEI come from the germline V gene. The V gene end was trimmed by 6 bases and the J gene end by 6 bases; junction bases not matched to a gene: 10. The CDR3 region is CASRPFGQGGDEKLFF. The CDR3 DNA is TGTGCCAGCAGACCCTTCGGACAGGGGGGTGATGAAAAACTGTTTTTT. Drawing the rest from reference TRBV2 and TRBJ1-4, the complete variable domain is EPEVTQTPSHQVTQMGQEVILRCVPISNHLYFYWYRQILGQKVEFLVSFYNNEISEKSEIFDDQFSVERPDGSNFTLKIRSTKLEDSAMYFCASRPFGQGGDEKLFFGSGTQLSVL.

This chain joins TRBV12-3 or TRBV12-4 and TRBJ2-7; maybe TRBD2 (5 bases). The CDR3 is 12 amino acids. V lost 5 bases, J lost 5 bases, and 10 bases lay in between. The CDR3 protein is CASSHPGDEQYF. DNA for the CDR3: TGTGCCAGCAGTCATCCCGGGGACGAGCAGTACTTC.

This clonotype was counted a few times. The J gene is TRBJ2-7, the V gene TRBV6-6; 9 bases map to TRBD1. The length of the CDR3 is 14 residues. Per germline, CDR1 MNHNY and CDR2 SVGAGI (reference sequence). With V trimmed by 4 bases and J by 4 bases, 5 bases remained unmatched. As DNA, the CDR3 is TGTGCCAGCAGTTCGGGACAGGGCAAGTACGAGCAGTACTTC. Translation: CASSSGQGKYEQYF.

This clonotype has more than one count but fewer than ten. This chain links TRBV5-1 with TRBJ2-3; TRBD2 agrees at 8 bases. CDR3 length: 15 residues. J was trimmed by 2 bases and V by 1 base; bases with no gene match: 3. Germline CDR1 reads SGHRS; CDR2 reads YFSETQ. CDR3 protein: CASSLNSGDTDTQYF. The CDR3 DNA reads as TGCGCCAGCAGCTTGAATAGCGGGGACACAGATACGCAGTATTTT.

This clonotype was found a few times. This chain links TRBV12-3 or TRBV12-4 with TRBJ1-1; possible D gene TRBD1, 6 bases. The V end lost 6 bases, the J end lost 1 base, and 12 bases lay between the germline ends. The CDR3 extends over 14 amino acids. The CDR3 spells CASSQGGENTEAFF. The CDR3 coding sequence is TGTGCCAGCAGCCAAGGGGGGGAGAACACTGAAGCTTTCTTT.

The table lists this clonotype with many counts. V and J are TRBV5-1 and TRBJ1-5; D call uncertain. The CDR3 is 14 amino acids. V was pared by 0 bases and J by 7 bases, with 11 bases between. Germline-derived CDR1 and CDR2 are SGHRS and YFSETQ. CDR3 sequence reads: CASSLAEGGQPQHF. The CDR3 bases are TGCGCCAGCAGCTTGGCCGAGGGAGGGCAGCCCCAGCATTTT. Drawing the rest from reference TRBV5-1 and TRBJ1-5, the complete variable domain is KAGVTQTPRYLIKTRGQQVTLSCSPISGHRSVSWYQQTPGQGLQFLFEYFSETQRNKGNFPGRFSGRQFSNSRSEMNVSTLELGDSALYLCASSLAEGGQPQHFGDGTRLSIL.

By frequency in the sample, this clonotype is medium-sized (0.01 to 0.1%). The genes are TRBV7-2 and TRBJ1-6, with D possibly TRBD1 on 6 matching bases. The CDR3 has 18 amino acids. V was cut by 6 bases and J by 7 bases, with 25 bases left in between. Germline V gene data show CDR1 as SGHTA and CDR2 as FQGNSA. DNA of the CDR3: TGTGCCAGCAGTCTTGAGCCGCCTGGGGGGGGCGCAAATTCACCCCTCCACTTT. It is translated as CASSLEPPGGGANSPLHF.

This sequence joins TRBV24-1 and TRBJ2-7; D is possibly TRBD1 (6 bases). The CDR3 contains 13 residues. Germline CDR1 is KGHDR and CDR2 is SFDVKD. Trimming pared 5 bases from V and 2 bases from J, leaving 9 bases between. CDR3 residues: CATSVSGAYEQYF. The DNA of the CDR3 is TGTGCCACCAGTGTTTCAGGGGCCTACGAGCAGTACTTC.

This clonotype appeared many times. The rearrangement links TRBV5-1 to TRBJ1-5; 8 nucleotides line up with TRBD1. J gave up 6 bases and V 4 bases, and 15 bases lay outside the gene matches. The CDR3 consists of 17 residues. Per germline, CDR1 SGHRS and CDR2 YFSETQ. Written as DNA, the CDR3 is TGCGCCAGCAGCGTGGAGCCAGGGGGCACCTTTGTTCAGCCCCAGCATTTT. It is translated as CASSVEPGGTFVQPQHF.

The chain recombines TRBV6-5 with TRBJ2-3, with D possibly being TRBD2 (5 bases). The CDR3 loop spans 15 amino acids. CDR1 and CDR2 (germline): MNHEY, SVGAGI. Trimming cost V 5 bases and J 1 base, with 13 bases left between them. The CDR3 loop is CASSKRAGGTDTQYF. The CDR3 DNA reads TGTGCCAGCAGTAAACGAGCCGGGGGCACAGATACGCAGTATTTT.

CDR3 DNA: TGTGCCAGCAGTCAGAACAGCTACAATGAGCAGTTCTTC. This encodes CASSQNSYNEQFF. The chain links TRBV12-3 or TRBV12-4 to TRBJ2-1; D unclear. The CDR3 sequence is 13 residues long. V was trimmed by 5 bases and J by 3 bases, leaving 8 bases between them.

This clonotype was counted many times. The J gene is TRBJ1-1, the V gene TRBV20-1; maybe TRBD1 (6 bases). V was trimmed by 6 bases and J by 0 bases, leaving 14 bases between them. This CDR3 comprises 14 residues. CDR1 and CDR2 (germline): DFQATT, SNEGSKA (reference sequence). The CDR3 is CSAGIGDMNTEAFF. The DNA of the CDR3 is TGCAGTGCGGGTATCGGGGACATGAACACTGAAGCTTTCTTT.

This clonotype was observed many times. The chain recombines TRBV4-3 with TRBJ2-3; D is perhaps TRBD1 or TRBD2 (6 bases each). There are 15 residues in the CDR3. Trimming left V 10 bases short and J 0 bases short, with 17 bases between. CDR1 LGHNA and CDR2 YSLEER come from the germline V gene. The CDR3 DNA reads TGCGCCACCGCGAGGGGGGACACTAGCACAGATACGCAGTATTTT. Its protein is CATARGDTSTDTQYF.

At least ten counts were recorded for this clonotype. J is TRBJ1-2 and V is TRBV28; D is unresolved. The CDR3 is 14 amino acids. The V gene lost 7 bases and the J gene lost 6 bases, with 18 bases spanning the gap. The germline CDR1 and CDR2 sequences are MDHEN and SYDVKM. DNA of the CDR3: TGTGCCAGCACTAACCCCCGGGAAGTAGATGGCTACACCTTC. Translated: CASTNPREVDGYTF.

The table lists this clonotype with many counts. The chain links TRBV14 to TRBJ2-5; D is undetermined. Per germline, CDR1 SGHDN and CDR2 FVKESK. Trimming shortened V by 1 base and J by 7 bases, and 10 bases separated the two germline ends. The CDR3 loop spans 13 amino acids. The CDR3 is CASSQVGSRTQYF. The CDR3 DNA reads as TGTGCCAGCAGCCAAGTTGGAAGCCGGACCCAGTACTTC.

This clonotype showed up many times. The DNA of the CDR3 is TGTGCCAGCAGCTTGGAGCGCACAGATACGCAGTATTTT. Translation: CASSLERTDTQYF. This rearrangement joins TRBV5-4 to TRBJ2-3; D ambiguous. CDR1 is SGHNT and CDR2 is YYREEE in the germline V gene (reference sequence). The CDR3 has 13 amino acids. V lost 0 bases, J lost 1 base, and 3 bases lay in between.

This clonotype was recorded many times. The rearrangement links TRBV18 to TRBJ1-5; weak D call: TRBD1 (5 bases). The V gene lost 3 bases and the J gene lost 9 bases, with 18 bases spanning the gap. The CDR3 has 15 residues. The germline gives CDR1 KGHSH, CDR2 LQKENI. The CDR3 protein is CASSPRDGEGTPQHF. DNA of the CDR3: TGTGCCAGCTCACCCCGGGACGGGGAAGGGACGCCCCAGCATTTT.

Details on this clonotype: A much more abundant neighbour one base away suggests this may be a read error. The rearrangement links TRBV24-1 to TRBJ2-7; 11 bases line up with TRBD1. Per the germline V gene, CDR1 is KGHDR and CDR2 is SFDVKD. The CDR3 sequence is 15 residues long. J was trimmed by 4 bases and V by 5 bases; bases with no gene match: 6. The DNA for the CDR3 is TGTGCCACCAGTGGCACCGGGACAGGGGGGTACGAGCAGTACTTC. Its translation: CATSGTGTGGYEQYF.

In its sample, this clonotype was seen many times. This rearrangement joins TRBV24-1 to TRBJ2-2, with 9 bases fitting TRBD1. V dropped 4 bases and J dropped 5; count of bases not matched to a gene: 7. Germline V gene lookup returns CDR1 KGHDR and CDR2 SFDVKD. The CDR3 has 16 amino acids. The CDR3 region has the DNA TGTGCCACCAGTGAGCCCAGACAGGGGGGTACCGGGGAGCTGTTTTTT. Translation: CATSEPRQGGTGELFF.

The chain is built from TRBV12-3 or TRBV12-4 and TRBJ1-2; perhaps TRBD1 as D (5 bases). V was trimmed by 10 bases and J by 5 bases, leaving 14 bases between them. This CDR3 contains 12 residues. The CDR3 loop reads CATMAGGYGYTF. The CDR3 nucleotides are TGTGCCACCATGGCTGGGGGTTATGGCTACACCTTC.

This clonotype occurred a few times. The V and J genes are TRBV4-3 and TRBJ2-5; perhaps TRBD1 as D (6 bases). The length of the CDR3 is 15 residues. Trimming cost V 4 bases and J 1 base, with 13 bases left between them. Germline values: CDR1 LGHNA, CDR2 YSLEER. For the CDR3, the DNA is TGCGCCAGCAGCCGGGATTCAGGGGCCCAAGAGACCCAGTACTTC. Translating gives CASSRDSGAQETQYF.

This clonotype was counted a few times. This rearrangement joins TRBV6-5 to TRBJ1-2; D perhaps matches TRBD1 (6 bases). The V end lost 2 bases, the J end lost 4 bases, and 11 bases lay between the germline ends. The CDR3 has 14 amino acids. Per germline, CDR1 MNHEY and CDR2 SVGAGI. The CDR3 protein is CASSYGRGGYGYTF. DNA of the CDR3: TGTGCCAGCAGTTACGGCAGGGGAGGCTATGGCTACACCTTC.